This T cell receptor beta chain was identified during a study of blood T cell repertoires in COVID-19. Whole-study context: PBMCs, B-cell-depleted T cells, or T cells were the source of the cDNA or gDNA that made up the material.

A Seattle source enrolled patients during active infection and followed them longitudinally. This clone is a singleton in its sample. Per the study methods: Reference gene primers were amplified, and this amplification served to estimate nucleated cell counts. The data were produced by immunoSEQ multiplex PCR, yet TCRdb's version contains in-frame clones alone and is incomplete. V, J and clone size are taken as reported in that table, and D and trimming were inferred from the DNA itself. The sample consists of some 110,000 clones, about 70% of them appearing once. J lost 8 bases, V lost 10 bases, and 3 bases had no gene match. This CDR3 spans 11 amino acids. Looked up from germline, CDR1 is MNHEY and CDR2 is SVGAGI.

The sequenced sample consisted of peripheral blood. The TCR originated in a man older than 75 with COVID-19, enrolled during active disease. The chain carries TRBV6-5 and TRBJ1-4; TRBD1 matches at 8 bases. Here the CDR3 reads CATGQGEKLFF. The CDR3 DNA is TGTGCCACAGGACAGGGCGAAAAACTGTTTTTT.